This record looks at one T cell receptor beta chain sequence and its context. At the DNA level, this CDR3 is encoded by other sequences in the same sample as well. This entry belongs to a study of shared clonotypes between healthy human individuals. V was trimmed by 1 base and J by 3 bases, leaving 6 bases between them. The CDR3 has 13 residues. Germline CDR1 SEHNR, CDR2 FQNEAQ (reference sequence). Only in-frame clones appear in the TCRdb table, and some are missing; sequencing was by immunoSEQ multiplex PCR. Among around 2.5 million clones, 90% to 95% were seen once, and the ten largest hold 0.36%. The V gene is TRBV7-9, the J gene TRBJ1-1; D is unclear. Material: naive CD4+ T cells from PBMCs. Subset indicated: CD45RA+ positively selected. This receptor was identified in a young man in good health. Some clones in this sample may be carry-over from other donors' samples. In DNA form, the CDR3 reads TGTGCCAGCAGCTTAGAAGGTGACACTGAAGCTTTCTTT. Its translation is CASSLEGDTEAFF.